These 5 T cell receptor beta chains were all obtained from the same sample, sequenced in a study of T cells in Graves' hyperthyroidism and ophthalmopathy. Regions amplified from RNA transcripts were the TCR beta CDR3 regions. TCR CDR3 underwent first-round RT-PCR with the HTBI primer set. TCRdb re-analysed the multiplex PCR reads in MiXCR, keeping a single row per CDR3 protein. The profile shows 550,000 to 600,000 distinct CDR3 sequences, approximately 15% of them singletons. Input material: blood. These receptor sequences come from a woman aged 18-30 years with Graves' hyperthyroidism.

The rearrangement uses TRBV5-1 and TRBJ2-3; 7 bases fit TRBD1. Germline lookup yields CDR1 SGHRS and CDR2 YFSETQ. The length of the CDR3 is 15 residues. Losses at the gene ends were 3 bases for V and 4 bases for J; bases not matched to a gene: 8. This CDR3 reads CASSSTGARSDTQYF. The DNA of the CDR3 is TGCGCCAGCAGCTCCACAGGGGCGAGGTCAGATACGCAGTATTTT.

This clonotype was observed many times. The rearrangement uses TRBV12-3 or TRBV12-4 and TRBJ2-7, with 9 bases fitting TRBD1. The length of the CDR3 is 15 residues. The V and J ends lost 4 bases and 2 bases, in that order; junction bases with no gene match: 6. The chain's CDR3 is CASSSRDRAPYEQYF. CDR3 sequence (DNA): TGTGCCAGCAGTTCCCGGGACAGGGCCCCCTACGAGCAGTACTTC.

There are many counts of this clonotype. The genes are TRBV16 and TRBJ2-7, with 8 nucleotides matching TRBD1. With 4 bases clipped from V and 2 bases from J, the junction kept 4 bases outside the gene matches. In germline, CDR1 is KGHSY, CDR2 FQNENV. The CDR3 is 14 residues long. The CDR3 here is CASSPGTGPYEQYF. The CDR3 bases are TGTGCCAGCAGCCCCGGGACAGGCCCCTACGAGCAGTACTTC.

The chain recombines TRBV27 with TRBJ2-1; 9 bases map to TRBD1. This CDR3 has 14 amino acids. The V gene's germline CDR1 is MNHEY and CDR2 SMNVEV (reference sequence). The J segment lost 9 bases and the V segment lost 5 bases, leaving 8 bases of the junction unmatched. Written as DNA, the CDR3 is TGTGCCAGCAGTACCCGGGACAGGGTTTTTGAGCAGTTCTTC. It codes for CASSTRDRVFEQFF.

This clonotype was recorded at least ten times. The gene calls are TRBV6-1 and TRBJ2-3; TRBD2 matches 15 bases. The V and J ends lost 3 bases and 6 bases, in that order; junction bases with no gene match: 7. Germline lookup yields CDR1 MNHNS and CDR2 SASEGT. The CDR3 runs to 17 residues. In nucleotides, the CDR3 is TGTGCCAGCAGTGATCTGGGACTAGCGGGGGGCCGGGATACGCAGTATTTT. Translating gives CASSDLGLAGGRDTQYF.